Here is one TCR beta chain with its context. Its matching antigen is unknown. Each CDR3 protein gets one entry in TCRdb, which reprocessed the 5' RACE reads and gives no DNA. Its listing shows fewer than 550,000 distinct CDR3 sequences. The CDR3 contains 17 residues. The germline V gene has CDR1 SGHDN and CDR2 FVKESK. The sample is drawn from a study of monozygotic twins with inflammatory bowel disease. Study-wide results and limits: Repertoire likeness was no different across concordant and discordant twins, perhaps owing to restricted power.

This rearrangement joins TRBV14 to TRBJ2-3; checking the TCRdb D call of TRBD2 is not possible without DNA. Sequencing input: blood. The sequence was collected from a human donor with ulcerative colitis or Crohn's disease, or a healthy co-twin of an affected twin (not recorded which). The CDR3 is CASSQEGAERGTDTQYF.